The following is a T cell receptor (beta chain) sequence with its context. Original processing methods: Amplification with reference gene primers provided the estimates of nucleated cell counts. Only in-frame clones appear in the TCRdb table, and some are missing; sequencing was by immunoSEQ multiplex PCR. V and J calls and clone size are as listed in that table; D and trimming were resolved from the DNA. The table includes 300,000 to 400,000 clones, less than 90% detected once. The J segment lost 5 bases and the V segment lost 0 bases, leaving 4 bases of the junction unmatched. Germline lookup yields CDR1 MNHEY and CDR2 SMNVEV (reference sequence). The CDR3 has 16 residues. The record originates from a study of blood T cell repertoires in COVID-19. Study background: Acute and convalescent COVID-19 specimens originated in the United States, Italy and Spain.

Cohort placement rested on clinical history that participants reported themselves. The chain links TRBV27 to TRBJ2-5; 12 bases agree with TRBD2. This receptor was identified in a woman between 25 and 40 years old who had recovered from COVID-19. Input material: PBMCs or T cells enriched from blood (not recorded which). CDR3 loop: CASSLSTSGGIETQYF. The CDR3 DNA sequence: TGTGCCAGCAGTTTATCAACTAGCGGGGGGATTGAGACCCAGTACTTC.